This T cell receptor (beta chain) was sequenced in a study of blood T cell repertoires in COVID-19. The CDR3 extends over 17 amino acids. V lost 3 bases to trimming and J lost 4 bases; unmatched junction nucleotides: 9. The germline gives CDR1 SGDLS, CDR2 YYNGEE. Original handling: Amplification with reference gene primers provided the estimates of nucleated cell counts. The data were produced by immunoSEQ multiplex PCR, yet TCRdb's version contains in-frame clones alone and is incomplete. From that table come the V and J calls and clone size; the DNA was used to work out D and trimming. The data show about 400,000 clones, 87% seen once. Ages ranged from about 18 to 89 years, with residence in about 24 US areas. Participants reported their clinical history, and cohort assignment relied on those reports.

Material: PBMCs or T cells enriched from blood (not recorded which). The chain employs TRBV9 and TRBJ2-5, with TRBD2 identical over 13 bases. The receptor's source is a woman aged 18-29 years with acute COVID-19. The CDR3 region is CASSARTSGSWGETQYF. DNA for the CDR3: TGTGCCAGCAGCGCCCGGACTAGCGGGAGCTGGGGAGAGACCCAGTACTTC.